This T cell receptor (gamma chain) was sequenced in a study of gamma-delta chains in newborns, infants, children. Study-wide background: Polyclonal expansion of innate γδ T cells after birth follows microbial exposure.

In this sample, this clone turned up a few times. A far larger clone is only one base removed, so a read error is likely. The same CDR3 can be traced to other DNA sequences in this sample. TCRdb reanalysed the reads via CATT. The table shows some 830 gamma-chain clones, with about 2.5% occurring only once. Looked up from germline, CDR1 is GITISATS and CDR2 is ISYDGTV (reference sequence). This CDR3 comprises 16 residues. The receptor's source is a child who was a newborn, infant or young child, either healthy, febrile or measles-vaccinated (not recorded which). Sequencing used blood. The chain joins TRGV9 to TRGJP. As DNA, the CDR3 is TGTGCCTTGTGGGAGGATCAAGAGTTGGGTAAAAAAATCAAGGTATTT. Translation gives CALWEDQELGKKIKVF.